This T cell receptor beta chain was observed in a study of T cells in localized non-small cell lung cancer. Study findings and constraints: Because only a single region of the tumor was sequenced, heterogeneity remains possible. A higher density of T cells in blood coincided with extended overall survival. Across samples, adjacent lung featured a median roughly 50 of the top 100 tumor clones.

Germline V gene lookup returns CDR1 DFQATT and CDR2 SNEGSKA (reference sequence). The CDR3 is made up of 11 amino acids. V was trimmed by 6 bases and J by 9 bases, leaving 12 bases between them. TCRdb's table, derived via immunoSEQ multiplex PCR, lists solely in-frame clones and lacks some. The data show roughly 30,000 clones, with 94% seen just once and roughly 0.73% held by the top ten. A word on this clone: Its target is not known.

The sequence derives from a woman aged 40 to 75 with stage I lung adenocarcinoma. The chain recombines TRBV20-1 with TRBJ2-1; the D is unclear. Sequencing was performed on peripheral blood, taken before any cancer treatment. Written as DNA, the CDR3 is TGCAGTGCCCCGAGCGTGGGTGAGCAGTTCTTC. Its protein product is CSAPSVGEQFF.